This T cell receptor beta chain was sequenced in a study of blood T cell repertoires in COVID-19. Study context: Sites in the United States, Italy and Spain provided acute and convalescent COVID-19 samples.

Note on this clone: Sequence at one end of the junction differs from germline and may be a read error.

Profiled with immunoSEQ multiplex PCR; TCRdb holds only in-frame clones, not every one. Of around 400,000 clones listed, roughly nine tenths were seen once; the top ten hold 1.7%. The cohort comprised adults aged about 18 to 90 years residing in 20 to 30 US areas. For recovered donors of Cohort 3, there were two negative PCRs, clearance, or symptom resolution. Sequencing was performed on PBMCs or T cells enriched from blood (not recorded which). This TCR was recovered from a woman aged 25 to 39 who had recovered from COVID-19.

The CDR3 DNA sequence: TGTGCCAGCAGCCGTCCCGGGACAGGGAACTACGGCTACACCTTC. Amino acids: CASSRPGTGNYGYTF. The chain uses TRBV5-6 and TRBJ1-2; the match to TRBD1 covers 9 bases. The CDR3 is made up of 15 amino acids. Germline loops: CDR1 SGHDT, CDR2 YYEEEE.